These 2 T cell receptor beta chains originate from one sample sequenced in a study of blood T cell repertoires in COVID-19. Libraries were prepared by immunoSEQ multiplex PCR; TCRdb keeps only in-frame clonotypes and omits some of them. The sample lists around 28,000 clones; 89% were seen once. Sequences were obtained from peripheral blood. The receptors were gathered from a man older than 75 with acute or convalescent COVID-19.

CDR3 sequence reads: CASSFGQGALNEQFF. Written as DNA, the CDR3 is TGTGCCAGCAGCTTCGGACAGGGGGCGCTCAATGAGCAGTTCTTC. The chain employs TRBV11-1 and TRBJ2-1, with TRBD1 matching over 11 bases. This CDR3 has 15 amino acids. The V and J ends lost 3 bases and 6 bases, in that order; junction bases with no gene match: 4. CDR1 is SGHAT, CDR2 FQDESV, per germline (reference sequence).

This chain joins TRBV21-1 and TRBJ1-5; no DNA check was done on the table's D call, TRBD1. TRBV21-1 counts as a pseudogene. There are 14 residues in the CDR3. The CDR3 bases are TGTGCCAGCAGCAAAGAACAGGGCAATCAGCCCCAGCATTTT. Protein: CASSKEQGNQPQHF.